This record looks at one T cell receptor (beta chain) sequence and its context. Stated time point: persistent/refractory GD, antithyroid drugs over 5 years with positive TRAb. Researchers made the TCR library from RNA that was extracted from PBMCs. Building the TCR beta libraries relied on iRepertoire HTBI primers, and CDR3 regions underwent Arm-PCR. TCRdb fed the multiplex PCR reads into MiXCR, producing one record per CDR3 protein. Of 650,000 to 700,000 distinct CDR3 sequences in the sample, 25% to 35% were seen once. The data belong to a study of regulatory T cells in long-lasting Graves disease. Whole-study context: Those with persistent Graves' disease had received antithyroid drugs for over 5 years with positive TSH receptor antibodies.

This CDR3 has 14 residues. With V trimmed by 4 bases and J by 4 bases, 7 bases remained unmatched. CDR1 and CDR2 from the germline V gene are LGHDT and YNNKEL (reference sequence). This material consisted of peripheral blood mononuclear cells (PBMCs), taken when the disease was refractory, from a patient treated with antithyroid drugs. The origin of this receptor is a female donor with Graves disease. The chain couples TRBV3-1 to TRBJ2-7; 7 nucleotides match TRBD2. For the CDR3, the DNA is TGTGCCAGCAGCCCAGCGGGATCCACGTACGAGCAGTACTTC. Residues: CASSPAGSTYEQYF.